This T cell receptor beta chain came from a study of early T cells in non-severe SARS-CoV-2 infection. Across the study: Unpaired chains resulted from sequencing bulk RNA of unsorted whole blood.

Attached unique molecular identifiers marked individual cDNA molecules. TCRdb analysed the 5' RACE reads with MiXCR anew, one entry per CDR3 protein. The repertoire has 50,000 to 60,000 distinct CDR3 sequences, approximately 12% of them found once; the top ten carry around 1.4%. Germline loops: CDR1 WNHNN, CDR2 SYGVQD (reference sequence). The length of the CDR3 is 16 residues. Trimming pared 1 base from V and 1 base from J, leaving 13 bases between. This clonotype was counted at least ten times. Its antigen is unidentified. Study-level results: A preference for anti-spike CD8 responses marked VDJdb matching, which missed private and CD4 specificities.

The receptor comes from an adult who was a healthcare worker with PCR-confirmed SARS-CoV-2 infection or an uninfected control (not recorded which). The gene calls are TRBV10-1 and TRBJ1-1; D remains unclear. The sample was whole blood. The CDR3 coding sequence is TGCGCCAGCAGTGAGTTCGGCCTAGGAAAGAACACTGAAGCTTTCTTT. It specifies CASSEFGLGKNTEAFF.